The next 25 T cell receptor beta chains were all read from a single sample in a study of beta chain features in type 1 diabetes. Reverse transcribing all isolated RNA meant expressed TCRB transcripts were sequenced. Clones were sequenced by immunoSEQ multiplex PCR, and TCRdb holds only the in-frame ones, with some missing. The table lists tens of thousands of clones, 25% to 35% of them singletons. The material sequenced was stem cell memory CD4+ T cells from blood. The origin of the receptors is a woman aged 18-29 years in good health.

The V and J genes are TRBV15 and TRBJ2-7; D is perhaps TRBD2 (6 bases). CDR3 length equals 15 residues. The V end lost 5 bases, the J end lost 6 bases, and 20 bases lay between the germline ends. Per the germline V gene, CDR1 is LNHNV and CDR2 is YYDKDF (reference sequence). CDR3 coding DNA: TGTGCCACCAGCGACGGTTCTAGCGACCTTCTCGAGCAGTACTTC. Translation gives CATSDGSSDLLEQYF. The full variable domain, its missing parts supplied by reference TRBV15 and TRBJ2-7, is DAMVIQNPRYQVTQFGKPVTLSCSQTLNHNVMYWYQQKSSQAPKLLFHYYDKDFNNEADTPDNFQSRRPNTSFCFLDIRSPGLGDTAMYLCATSDGSSDLLEQYFGPGTRLTVT.

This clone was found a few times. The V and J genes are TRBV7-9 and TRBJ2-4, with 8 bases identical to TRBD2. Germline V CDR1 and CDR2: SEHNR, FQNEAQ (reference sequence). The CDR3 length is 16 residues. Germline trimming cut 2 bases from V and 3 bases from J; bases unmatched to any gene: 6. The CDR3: CASSLSGRANKNIQYF. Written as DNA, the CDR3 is TGTGCCAGCAGCTTATCCGGGAGGGCCAACAAAAACATTCAGTACTTC. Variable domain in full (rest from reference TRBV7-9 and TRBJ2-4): DTGVSQNPRHKITKRGQNVTFRCDPISEHNRLYWYRQTLGQGPEFLTYFQNEAQLEKSRLLSDRFSAERPKGSFSTLEIQRTEQGDSAMYLCASSLSGRANKNIQYFGAGTRLSVL.

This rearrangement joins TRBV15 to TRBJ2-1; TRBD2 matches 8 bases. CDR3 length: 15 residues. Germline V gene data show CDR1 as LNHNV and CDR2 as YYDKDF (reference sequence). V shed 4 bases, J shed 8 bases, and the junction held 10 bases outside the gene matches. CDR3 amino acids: CATSIRAGAKDEQFF. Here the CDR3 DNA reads TGTGCCACCAGCATCAGAGCGGGAGCAAAGGATGAGCAGTTCTTC.

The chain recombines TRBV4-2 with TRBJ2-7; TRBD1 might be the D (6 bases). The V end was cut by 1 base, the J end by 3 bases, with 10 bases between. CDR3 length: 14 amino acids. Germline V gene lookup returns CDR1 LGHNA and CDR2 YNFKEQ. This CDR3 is CASSQAGVGYEQYF. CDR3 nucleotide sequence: TGTGCCAGCAGCCAAGCAGGGGTGGGCTACGAGCAGTACTTC.

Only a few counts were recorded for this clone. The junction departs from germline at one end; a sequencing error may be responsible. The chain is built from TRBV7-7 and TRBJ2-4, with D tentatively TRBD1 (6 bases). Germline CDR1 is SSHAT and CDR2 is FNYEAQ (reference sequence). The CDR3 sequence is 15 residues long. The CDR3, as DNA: TGTGCTAGCAGCCGACCTAAAGGGGGCAAAAACATTCAGTACTTC. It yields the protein CASSRPKGGKNIQYF.

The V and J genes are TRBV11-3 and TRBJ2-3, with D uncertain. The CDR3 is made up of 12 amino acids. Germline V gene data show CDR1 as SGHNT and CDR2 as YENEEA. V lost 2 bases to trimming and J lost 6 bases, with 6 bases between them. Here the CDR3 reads CASSLPVDTQYF. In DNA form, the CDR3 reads TGTGCCAGCAGCTTACCCGTGGATACGCAGTATTTT.

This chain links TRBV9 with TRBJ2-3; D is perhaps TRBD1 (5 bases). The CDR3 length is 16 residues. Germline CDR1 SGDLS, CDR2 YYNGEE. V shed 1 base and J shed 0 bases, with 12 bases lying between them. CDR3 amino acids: CASSVQGTISTDTQYF. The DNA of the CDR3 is TGTGCCAGCAGCGTACAGGGAACAATTAGCACAGATACGCAGTATTTT.

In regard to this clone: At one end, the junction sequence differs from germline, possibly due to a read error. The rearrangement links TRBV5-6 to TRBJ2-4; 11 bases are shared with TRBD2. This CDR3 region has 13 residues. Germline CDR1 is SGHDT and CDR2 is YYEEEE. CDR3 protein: CASSLAPSGGRGF. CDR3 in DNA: TGTGCCAGCAGCTTGGCGCCTAGCGGGGGGAGGGGCTTC.

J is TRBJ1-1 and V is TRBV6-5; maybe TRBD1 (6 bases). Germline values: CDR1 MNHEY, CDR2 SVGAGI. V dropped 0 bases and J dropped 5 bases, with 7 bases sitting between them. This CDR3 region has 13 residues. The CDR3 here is CASSYSRGTEAFF. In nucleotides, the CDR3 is TGTGCCAGCAGTTACTCTAGGGGGACTGAAGCTTTCTTT.

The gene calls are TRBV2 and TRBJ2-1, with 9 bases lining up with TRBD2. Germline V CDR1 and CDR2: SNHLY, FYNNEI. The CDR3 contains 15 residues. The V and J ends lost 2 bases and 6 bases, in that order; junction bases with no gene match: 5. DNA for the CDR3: TGTGCCAGCAGTGAATGGCTAGCGGGAAGCAATGAGCAGTTCTTC. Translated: CASSEWLAGSNEQFF.

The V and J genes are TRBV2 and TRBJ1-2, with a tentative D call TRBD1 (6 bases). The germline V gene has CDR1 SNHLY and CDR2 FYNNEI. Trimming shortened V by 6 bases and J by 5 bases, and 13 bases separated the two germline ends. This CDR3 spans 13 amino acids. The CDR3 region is CASSSGDLYGYTF. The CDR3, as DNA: TGTGCCAGCAGCTCAGGGGACCTGTATGGCTACACCTTC.

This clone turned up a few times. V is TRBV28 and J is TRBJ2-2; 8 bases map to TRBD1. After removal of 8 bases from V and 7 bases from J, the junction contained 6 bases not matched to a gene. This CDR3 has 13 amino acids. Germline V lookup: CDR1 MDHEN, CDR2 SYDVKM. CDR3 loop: CASAGGVDGELFF. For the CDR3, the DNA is TGTGCCAGCGCAGGGGGCGTGGACGGGGAGCTGTTTTTT.

The CDR3 sequence is CASSRLEDTQYF. The CDR3 region has the DNA TGCGCCAGCAGCCGCCTGGAGGATACGCAGTATTTT. The chain employs TRBV5-1 and TRBJ2-3; D remains unclear. The CDR3 covers 12 residues. Trimming took 4 bases from V and 6 from J, leaving 9 bases between them. The germline gives CDR1 SGHRS, CDR2 YFSETQ.

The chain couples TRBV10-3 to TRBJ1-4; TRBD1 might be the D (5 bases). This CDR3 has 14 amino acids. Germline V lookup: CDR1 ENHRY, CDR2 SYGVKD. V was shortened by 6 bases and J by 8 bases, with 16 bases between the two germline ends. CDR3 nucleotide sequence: TGTGCCATCAGGGAGGGGCCACACCGGGAAAAACTGTTTTTT. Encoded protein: CAIREGPHREKLFF.

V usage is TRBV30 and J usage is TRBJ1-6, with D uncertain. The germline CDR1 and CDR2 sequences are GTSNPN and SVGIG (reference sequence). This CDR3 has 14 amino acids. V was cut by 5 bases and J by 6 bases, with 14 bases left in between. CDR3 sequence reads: CAWQGALINSPLHF. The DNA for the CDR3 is TGTGCCTGGCAAGGAGCCCTGATTAATTCACCCCTCCACTTT.

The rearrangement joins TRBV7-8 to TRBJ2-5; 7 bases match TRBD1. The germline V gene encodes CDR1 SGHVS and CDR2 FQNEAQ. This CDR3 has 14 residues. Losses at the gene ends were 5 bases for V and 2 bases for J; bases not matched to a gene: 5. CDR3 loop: CASSPQGQQETQYF. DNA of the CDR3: TGTGCCAGCAGCCCCCAGGGACAGCAAGAGACCCAGTACTTC.

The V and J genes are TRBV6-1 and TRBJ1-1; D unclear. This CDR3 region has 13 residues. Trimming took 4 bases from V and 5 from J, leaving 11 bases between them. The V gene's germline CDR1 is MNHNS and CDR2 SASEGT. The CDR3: CASSGAGITEAFF. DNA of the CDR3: TGTGCCAGCAGTGGCGCCGGGATTACTGAAGCTTTCTTT.

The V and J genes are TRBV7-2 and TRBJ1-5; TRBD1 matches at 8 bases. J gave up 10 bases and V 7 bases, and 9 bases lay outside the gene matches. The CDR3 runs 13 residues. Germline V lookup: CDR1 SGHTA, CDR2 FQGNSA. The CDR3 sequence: CASTETGGHPQHF. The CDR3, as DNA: TGTGCCAGCACCGAAACAGGGGGTCACCCCCAGCATTTT.

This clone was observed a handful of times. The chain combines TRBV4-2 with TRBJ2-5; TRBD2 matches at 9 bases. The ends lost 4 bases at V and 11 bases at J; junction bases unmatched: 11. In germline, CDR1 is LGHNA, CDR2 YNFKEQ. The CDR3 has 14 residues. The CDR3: CASSLGGGAEEQYF. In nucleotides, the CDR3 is TGTGCCAGCAGCCTGGGCGGGGGGGCCGAGGAGCAGTACTTC.

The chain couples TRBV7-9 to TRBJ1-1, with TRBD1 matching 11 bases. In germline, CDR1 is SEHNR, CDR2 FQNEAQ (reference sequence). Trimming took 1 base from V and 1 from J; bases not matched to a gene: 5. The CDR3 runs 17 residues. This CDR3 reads CASSLGTGGFGNTEAFF. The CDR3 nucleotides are TGTGCCAGCAGCTTAGGGACAGGGGGCTTCGGGAACACTGAAGCTTTCTTT.

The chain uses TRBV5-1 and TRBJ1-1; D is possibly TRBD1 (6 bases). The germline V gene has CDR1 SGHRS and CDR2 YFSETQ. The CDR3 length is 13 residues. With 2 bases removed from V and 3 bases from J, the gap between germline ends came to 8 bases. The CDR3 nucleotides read TGCGCCAGCAGCTTATCAGGGGACACTGAAGCTTTCTTT. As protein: CASSLSGDTEAFF. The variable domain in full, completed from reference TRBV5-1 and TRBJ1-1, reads KAGVTQTPRYLIKTRGQQVTLSCSPISGHRSVSWYQQTPGQGLQFLFEYFSETQRNKGNFPGRFSGRQFSNSRSEMNVSTLELGDSALYLCASSLSGDTEAFFGQGTRLTVV.

CDR3 nucleotide sequence: TGTGCCTGGAGTGGCGGGACTTCATACAATGAGCAGTTCTTC. Translation gives CAWSGGTSYNEQFF. This chain uses TRBV30 with TRBJ2-1; possibly TRBD2 for D (6 bases). V lost 1 base and J lost 4, with 11 bases in between. The CDR3 is made up of 14 amino acids. CDR1 is GTSNPN and CDR2 is SVGIG in the germline V gene (reference sequence).

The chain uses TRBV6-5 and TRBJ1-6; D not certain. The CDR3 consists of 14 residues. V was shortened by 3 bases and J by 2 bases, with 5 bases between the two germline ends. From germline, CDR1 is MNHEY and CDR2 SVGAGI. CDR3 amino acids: CASSYGAYNSPLHF. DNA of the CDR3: TGTGCCAGCAGTTATGGAGCCTATAATTCACCCCTCCACTTT.

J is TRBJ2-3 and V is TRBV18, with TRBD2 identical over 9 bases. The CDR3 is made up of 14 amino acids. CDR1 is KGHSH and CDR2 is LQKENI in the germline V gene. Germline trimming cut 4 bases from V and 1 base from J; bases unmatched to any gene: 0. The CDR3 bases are TGTGCCAGCTCACGGACTAGCGGCACAGATACGCAGTATTTT. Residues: CASSRTSGTDTQYF.

The CDR3 DNA follows: TGTGCCAGCAGGACACCGACTAGTCATACGCAGTATTTT. Translating it yields CASRTPTSHTQYF. The rearrangement joins TRBV5-6 to TRBJ2-3, with D perhaps matching TRBD2 (6 bases). V lost 5 bases and J 7 bases, leaving 14 bases between the germline ends. Germline values: CDR1 SGHDT, CDR2 YYEEEE. The length of the CDR3 is 13 residues.